This T cell receptor (beta chain) was recovered during a study of T-cell reconstitution after alpha-beta-depleted transplantation in children. This clonotype appeared many times. The authors prepared the TCRbeta library with unique molecular identifiers. TCRdb used MiXCR to reprocess the PCR reads, holding one entry per CDR3 protein. The sample has 600,000 to 700,000 distinct CDR3 sequences, around a sixth seen once. The CDR3 spans 14 residues. Germline CDR1 is MNHEY and CDR2 is SMNVEV (reference sequence). The V end lost 2 bases, the J end lost 5 bases, and 10 bases lay between the germline ends. The specimen was PBMCs from the stem cell graft donor, collected from the stem cell graft. This sequence joins TRBV27 and TRBJ2-1; maybe TRBD1 (6 bases). The clonotype was recovered from a human donor who donated a stem cell graft to a child with acute myeloid leukemia. The CDR3 DNA is TGTGCCAGCAGTTTACAGGGGTGGGACAATGAGCAGTTCTTC. It codes for CASSLQGWDNEQFF.